One T cell receptor (beta chain) is described in this entry. Its antigen is not identified. Other DNA sequences in this sample translate to the same CDR3. This sample was taken from a study of shared clonotypes between healthy human individuals. Overall study results and limits: An expected dependence of interdonor clonotype sharing on sequencing depth was noted.

Sequencing used immunoSEQ multiplex PCR; TCRdb keeps in-frame clones, though not all of them. The sample has 800,000 to 1,200,000 clones; around 82% are singletons. This CDR3 comprises 15 residues. The V end lost 0 bases, the J end lost 4 bases, and 12 bases lay between the germline ends. Germline V gene sequence: CDR1 KGHSH, CDR2 LQKENI. Sequencing used memory CD4+ T cells from PBMCs. Subset meaning: CD45RA-negative fraction. J is TRBJ1-1 and V is TRBV18, with TRBD1 as a possible D gene (5 bases). This sequence was found in a man between 18 and 29 years old in good health. Some clones in this sample may be carry-over from other donors' samples. CDR3: CASSPPTGVGTEAFF. DNA of the CDR3: TGTGCCAGCTCACCACCGACGGGGGTGGGCACTGAAGCTTTCTTT. The complete variable domain, with remaining parts taken from reference TRBV18 and TRBJ1-1, reads NAGVMQNPRHLVRRRGQEARLRCSPMKGHSHVYWYRQLPEEGLKFMVYLQKENIIDESGMPKERFSAEFPKEGPSILRIQQVVRGDSAAYFCASSPPTGVGTEAFFGQGTRLTVV.